Listed below are T cell receptor beta chains from one sample, sequenced in a study of blood T cell repertoires in COVID-19. Produced via immunoSEQ multiplex PCR; TCRdb's table is partial and in-frame only. The sample includes approximately 93,000 clones, about 87% of them seen just once. Sequenced sample: peripheral blood. These receptors came from a human donor in a cohort sampled during active COVID-19. The conserved cysteine and the conserved F or W are not part of the CDR3 here.

j_call v_call cdr3_aa
TRBJ2-7 TRBV6-6 ASAGTVVYEQY
TRBJ2-4 TRBV9 ASSPRPDSTKNIQY
TRBJ2-1 TRBV29-1 SVPGQGMNNEQF
TRBJ2-1 TRBV7-9 ASSLGRGSPRNEQF
TRBJ1-1 TRBV2 ASSEVGEGTEAF
TRBJ2-6 TRBV10-2 ASSRLAGASGANVLT
TRBJ2-1 TRBV27 ASGIAGGSYNEQF
TRBJ2-7 TRBV30 AWSVRGGPYEQY
TRBJ2-7 TRBV3-1/TRBV3-2 ASSQAGQGSYEQY
TRBJ2-7 TRBV7-3 ASSLGGGARAYEQY
TRBJ2-1 TRBV6-5 ASSQRSSYNEQF
TRBJ1-2 TRBV30 AWSTGGGAYGYT
TRBJ2-3 TRBV7-3 ASSLGVSGSTDTQY
TRBJ1-2 TRBV24-1 ATHTDRNGYT
TRBJ2-5 TRBV18 ASSPDPGETQY
TRBJ2-7 TRBV28 ASSLRGYYISYEQY
TRBJ2-5 TRBV6-1 ASSDSGRGRETQY
TRBJ2-7 TRBV7-9 ASSPLAGERYEQY
TRBJ2-3 TRBV5-1 ASSRAGLGADTQY
TRBJ1-2 TRBV10-1 ASRGGLTINYGYT
TRBJ2-3 TRBV28 ASGRGTIDTQY
TRBJ1-2 TRBV15 ATSRGDSYGYT
TRBJ2-7 TRBV29-1 SVDRGGGGTHEQY
TRBJ1-5 TRBV11-2 ASSLTGWPQH
TRBJ1-1 TRBV11-2 ASSLETPPRTGTAF
TRBJ2-2 TRBV12-3/TRBV12-4 ASSRITGELF
TRBJ1-3 TRBV19 ASSVQGRNTIY
TRBJ2-1 TRBV4-2 ASSQDVSGLAGSEQF
TRBJ1-1 TRBV6-5 ASSRTGWAEAF
TRBJ2-1 TRBV27 ASSLYLTSGRTGEQF
TRBJ2-3 TRBV9 ASSYPSGRAGWNTQY
TRBJ2-3 TRBV6-5 ASSSTGGTTGTQY
TRBJ2-2 TRBV4-1 ASSQARGSENTGELF
TRBJ1-6 TRBV7-8 ASSHAGDAPLH
TRBJ2-1 TRBV24-1 ATRDRGRKEF
TRBJ2-3 TRBV5-6 ASSLSVKRETDTQY
TRBJ2-7 TRBV7-8 ASSKRGTLSHEQY
TRBJ2-1 TRBV28 ASATHRGVYNEQF
TRBJ2-7 TRBV27 ASRDSGSGGDYEQY